The rows below give T cell receptor beta chains drawn from one sample of a study of blood T cell repertoires in COVID-19. Produced via immunoSEQ multiplex PCR; TCRdb's table is partial and in-frame only. Of tens of thousands of clones in the sample, roughly 88% were seen once. The sample was peripheral blood. The receptors stem from a human donor in a cohort sampled during active COVID-19. Both conserved end residues are part of each CDR3. The order of the fields is D gene, J gene, clone size, V gene, CDR3 DNA, CDR3 protein. D genes are given only for firm matches. The size field is filled for only some rows; it gives once, few, many or a size class.

D: NA
J: TRBJ2-3
size: NA
V: TRBV24-1
DNA: TGTGCCACCAGTTCTCAGGGTTGGGGCACAGATACGCAGTATTTT
CDR3: CATSSQGWGTDTQYF

D: TRBD1
J: TRBJ1-2
size: NA
V: TRBV28
DNA: TGTGCCAGCATTCAGGGGGATCGGGCGGACTATGGCTACACCTTC
CDR3: CASIQGDRADYGYTF

D: TRBD1
J: TRBJ1-5
size: once
V: TRBV6-2/TRBV6-3
DNA: TGTGCCAGCAGTCCAATCACAGGGGGCAATCAGCCCCAGCATTTT
CDR3: CASSPITGGNQPQHF

D: NA
J: TRBJ1-3
size: NA
V: TRBV6-2/TRBV6-3
DNA: TGTGCCAGCAGTTACGGCGGGACTGGAAACACCATATATTTT
CDR3: CASSYGGTGNTIYF

D: TRBD1
J: TRBJ2-5
size: NA
V: TRBV4-3
DNA: TGCGCCAGCAGCCAAGATTTGGGGGACAGGGAGGGAGAGACCCAGTACTTC
CDR3: CASSQDLGDREGETQYF

D: NA
J: TRBJ1-6
size: NA
V: TRBV9
DNA: TGTGCCAGCAGCGGAGCGGGGAATTCACCCCTCCACTTT
CDR3: CASSGAGNSPLHF

D: TRBD1
J: TRBJ1-6
size: many
V: TRBV30
DNA: TGTGCCTGGAGTTTTAGGACAGGGGATTATTCACCCCTCCACTTT
CDR3: CAWSFRTGDYSPLHF

D: TRBD1
J: TRBJ1-4
size: once
V: TRBV19
DNA: TGTGCCAGTAGTATCGACCTCGGGACAGGGTCAAATGAAAAACTGTTTTTT
CDR3: CASSIDLGTGSNEKLFF

D: NA
J: TRBJ2-2
size: NA
V: TRBV9
DNA: TGTGCCAGCAGCGTTGGGTCAGGGGCGATGACCGGGGAGCTGTTTTTT
CDR3: CASSVGSGAMTGELFF

D: TRBD2
J: TRBJ2-1
size: NA
V: TRBV6-5
DNA: TGTGCCAGCAGTTACACGGCTAGCGGCAATGAGCAGTTCTTC
CDR3: CASSYTASGNEQFF

D: TRBD1
J: TRBJ2-7
size: NA
V: TRBV5-6
DNA: TGTGCCAGCAGCTTGACGGGACAGAGAACCTACGAGCAGTACTTC
CDR3: CASSLTGQRTYEQYF

D: TRBD1
J: TRBJ1-5
size: NA
V: TRBV18
DNA: TGTGCCAGCTCACGGACAGGGCGCGATCAGCCCCAGCATTTT
CDR3: CASSRTGRDQPQHF

D: NA
J: TRBJ2-2
size: once
V: TRBV5-8
DNA: TGTGCCAGCAGCTTGGGAGGGTCGAACACCGGGGAGCTGTTTTTT
CDR3: CASSLGGSNTGELFF